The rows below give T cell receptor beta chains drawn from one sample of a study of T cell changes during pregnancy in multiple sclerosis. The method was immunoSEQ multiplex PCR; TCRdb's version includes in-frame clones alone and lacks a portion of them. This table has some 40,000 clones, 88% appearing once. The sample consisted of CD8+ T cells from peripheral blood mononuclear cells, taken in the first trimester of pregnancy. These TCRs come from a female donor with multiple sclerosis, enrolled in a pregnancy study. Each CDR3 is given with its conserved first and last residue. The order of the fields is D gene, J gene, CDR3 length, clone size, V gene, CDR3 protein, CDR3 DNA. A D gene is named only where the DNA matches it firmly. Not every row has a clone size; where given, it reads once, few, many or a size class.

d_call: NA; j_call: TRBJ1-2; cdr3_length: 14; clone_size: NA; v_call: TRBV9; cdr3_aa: CASSVGRDSYGYTF; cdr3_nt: TGTGCCAGCAGCGTAGGCAGGGATAGCTATGGCTACACCTTC
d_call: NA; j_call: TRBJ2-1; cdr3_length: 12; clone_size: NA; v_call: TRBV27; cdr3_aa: CASKGGYNEQFF; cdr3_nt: TGTGCCAGCAAGGGCGGGTACAATGAGCAGTTCTTC
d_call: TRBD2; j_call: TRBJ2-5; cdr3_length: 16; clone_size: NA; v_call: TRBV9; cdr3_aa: CASSAPTSETQETQYF; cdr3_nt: TGTGCCAGCAGCGCACCAACTAGCGAAACCCAAGAGACCCAGTACTTC
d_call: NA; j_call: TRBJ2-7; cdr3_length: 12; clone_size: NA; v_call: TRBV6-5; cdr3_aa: CASSYGGNEQYF; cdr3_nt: TGTGCCAGCAGTTACGGGGGGAACGAGCAGTACTTC
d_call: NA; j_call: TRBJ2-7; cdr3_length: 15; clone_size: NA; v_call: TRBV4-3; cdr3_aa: CASSQGRFETYEQYF; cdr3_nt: TGCGCCAGCAGCCAAGGCAGGTTTGAGACCTACGAGCAGTACTTC
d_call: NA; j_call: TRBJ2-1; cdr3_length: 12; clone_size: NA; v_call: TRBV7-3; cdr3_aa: CASRSISGEQFF; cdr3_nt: TGTGCCAGCAGGTCAATATCAGGGGAGCAGTTCTTC
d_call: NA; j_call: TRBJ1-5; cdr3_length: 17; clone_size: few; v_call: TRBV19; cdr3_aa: CASSLRRWQGSWQPQHF; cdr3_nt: TGTGCCAGTAGTCTGCGTCGGTGGCAGGGAAGTTGGCAGCCCCAGCATTTT
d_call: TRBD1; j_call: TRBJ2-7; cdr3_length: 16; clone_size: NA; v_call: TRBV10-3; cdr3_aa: CAISDLVWTGTYEQYF; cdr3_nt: TGTGCCATCAGCGACCTCGTTTGGACAGGGACTTACGAGCAGTACTTC
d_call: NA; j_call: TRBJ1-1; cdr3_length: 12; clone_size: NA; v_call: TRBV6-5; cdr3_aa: CASSSYNTEAFF; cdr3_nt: TGTGCCAGCAGTTCCTATAACACTGAAGCTTTCTTT
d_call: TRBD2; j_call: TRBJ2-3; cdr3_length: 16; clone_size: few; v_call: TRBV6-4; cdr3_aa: CASSDSSGGAPDTQYF; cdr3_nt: TGTGCCAGCAGTGACTCTAGCGGGGGGGCCCCAGATACGCAGTATTTT
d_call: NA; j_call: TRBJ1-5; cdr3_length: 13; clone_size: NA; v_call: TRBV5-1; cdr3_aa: CASSLSHNQPQHF; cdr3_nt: TGCGCCAGCAGCTTGTCCCATAATCAGCCCCAGCATTTT
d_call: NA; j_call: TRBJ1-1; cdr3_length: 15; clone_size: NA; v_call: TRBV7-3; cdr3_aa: CASSAYGGMNTEAFF; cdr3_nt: TGTGCCAGCAGCGCCTACGGGGGGATGAACACTGAAGCTTTCTTT
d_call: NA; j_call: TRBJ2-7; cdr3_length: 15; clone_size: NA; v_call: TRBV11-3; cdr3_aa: CASSGLRQRNYEQYF; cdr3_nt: TGTGCCAGCAGCGGGTTACGACAGAGAAACTACGAGCAGTACTTC
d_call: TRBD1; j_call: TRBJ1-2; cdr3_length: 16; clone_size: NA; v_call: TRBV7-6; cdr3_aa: CASSLAEDRGRDGYTF; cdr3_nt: TGTGCCAGCAGCTTAGCGGAGGACAGGGGGAGGGATGGCTACACCTTC
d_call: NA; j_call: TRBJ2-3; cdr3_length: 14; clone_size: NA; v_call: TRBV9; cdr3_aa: CASSVAGAGDTQYF; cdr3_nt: TGTGCCAGCAGCGTAGCAGGGGCCGGGGATACGCAGTATTTT
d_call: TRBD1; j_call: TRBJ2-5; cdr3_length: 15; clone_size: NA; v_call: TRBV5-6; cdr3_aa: CASSSPGQGRKTQYF; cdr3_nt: TGTGCCAGCAGCTCGCCGGGACAGGGGAGGAAGACCCAGTACTTC
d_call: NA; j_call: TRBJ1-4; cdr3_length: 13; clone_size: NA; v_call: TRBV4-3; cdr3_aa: CASSYIRGEKLFF; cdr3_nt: TGCGCCAGCAGTTACATTCGAGGGGAAAAACTGTTTTTT
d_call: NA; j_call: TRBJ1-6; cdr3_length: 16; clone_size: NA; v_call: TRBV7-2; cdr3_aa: CASSPTSSVYNSPLHF; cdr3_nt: TGTGCCAGCAGCCCTACTTCGTCGGTGTATAATTCACCCCTCCACTTT
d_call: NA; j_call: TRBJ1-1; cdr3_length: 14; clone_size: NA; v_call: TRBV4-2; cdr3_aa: CASSQDGPNTEAFF; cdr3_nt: TGTGCCAGCAGCCAAGATGGGCCGAACACTGAAGCTTTCTTT
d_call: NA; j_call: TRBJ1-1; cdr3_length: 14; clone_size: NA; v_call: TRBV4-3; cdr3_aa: CASSQGGGNTEAFF; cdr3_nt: TGCGCCAGCAGCCAAGGGGGGGGGAACACTGAAGCTTTCTTT
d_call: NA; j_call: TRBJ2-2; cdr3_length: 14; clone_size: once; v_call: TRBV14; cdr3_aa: CASSGIQGAGELFF; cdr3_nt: TGTGCCAGCAGCGGGATACAGGGAGCCGGGGAGCTGTTTTTT
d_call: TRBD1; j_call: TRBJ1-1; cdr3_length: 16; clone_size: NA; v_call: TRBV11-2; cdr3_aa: CASSLWDRARGTEAFF; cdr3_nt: TGTGCCAGCAGCCTATGGGACAGGGCAAGAGGGACTGAAGCTTTCTTT
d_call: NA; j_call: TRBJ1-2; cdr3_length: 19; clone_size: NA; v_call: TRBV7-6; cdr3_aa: CASSFSGARLGGSVYGYTF; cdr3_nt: TGTGCCAGCAGCTTCTCTGGGGCTAGGTTGGGGGGGTCAGTCTATGGCTACACCTTC
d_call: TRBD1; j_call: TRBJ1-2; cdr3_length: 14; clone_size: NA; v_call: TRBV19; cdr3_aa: CASSPTGGGYGYTF; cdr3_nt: TGTGCCAGTAGTCCAACAGGGGGCGGGTATGGCTACACCTTC
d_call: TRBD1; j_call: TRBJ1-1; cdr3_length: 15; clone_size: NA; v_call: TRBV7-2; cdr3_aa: CASSLEGQGEPGAFF; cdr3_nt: TGTGCCAGCAGTCTGGAGGGACAGGGGGAACCTGGGGCTTTCTTT
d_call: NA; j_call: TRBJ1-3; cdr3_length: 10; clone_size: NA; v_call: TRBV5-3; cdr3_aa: CARQRGTPQF; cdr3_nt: TGTGCCAGACAAAGAGGCACTCCTCAATTT
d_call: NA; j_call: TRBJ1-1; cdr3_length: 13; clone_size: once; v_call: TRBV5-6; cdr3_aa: CASSLGPNTEAFF; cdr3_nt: TGTGCCAGCAGCTTGGGGCCCAACACTGAAGCTTTCTTT
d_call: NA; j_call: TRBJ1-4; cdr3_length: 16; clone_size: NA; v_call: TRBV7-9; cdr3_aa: CASSPKLGTRNEKLFF; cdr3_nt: TGTGCCAGCAGCCCCAAACTCGGGACAAGAAATGAAAAACTGTTTTTT
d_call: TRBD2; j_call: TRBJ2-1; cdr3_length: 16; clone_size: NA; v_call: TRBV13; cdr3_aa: CASSPSSGGPYNEQFF; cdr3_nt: TGTGCCAGCAGCCCCTCTAGCGGGGGGCCATACAATGAGCAGTTCTTC
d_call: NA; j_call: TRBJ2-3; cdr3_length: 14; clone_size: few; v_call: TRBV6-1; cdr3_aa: CASTPGSETGTQYF; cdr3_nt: TGTGCCAGCACTCCGGGAAGCGAAACGGGTACGCAGTATTTT
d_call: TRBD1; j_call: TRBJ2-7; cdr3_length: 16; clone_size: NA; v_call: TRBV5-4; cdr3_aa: CASSLVYRDREYEQYF; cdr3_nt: TGTGCCAGCAGCTTGGTCTACCGGGACAGGGAATACGAGCAGTACTTC
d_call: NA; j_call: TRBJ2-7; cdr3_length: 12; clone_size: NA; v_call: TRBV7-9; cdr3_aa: CASSSQGNEQYF; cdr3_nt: TGTGCCAGCAGCTCTCAGGGCAACGAGCAGTACTTC
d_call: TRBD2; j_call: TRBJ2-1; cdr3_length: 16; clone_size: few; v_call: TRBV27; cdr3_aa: CASSRAGLASYNEQFF; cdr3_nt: TGTGCCAGCAGCCGGGCCGGACTAGCTTCCTACAATGAGCAGTTCTTC
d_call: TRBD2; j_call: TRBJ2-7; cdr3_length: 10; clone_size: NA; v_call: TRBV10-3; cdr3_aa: CAIGGDEQYF; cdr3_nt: TGTGCCATCGGGGGGGACGAGCAGTACTTC
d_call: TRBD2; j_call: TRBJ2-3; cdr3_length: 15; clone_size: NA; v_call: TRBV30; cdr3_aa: CAWALAGGSTDTQYF; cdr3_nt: TGTGCCTGGGCCCTAGCGGGGGGTAGCACAGATACGCAGTATTTT
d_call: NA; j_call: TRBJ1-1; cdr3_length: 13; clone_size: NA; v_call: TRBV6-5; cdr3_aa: CASRLNPNTEAFF; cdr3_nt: TGTGCCAGCAGACTTAATCCGAACACTGAAGCTTTCTTT
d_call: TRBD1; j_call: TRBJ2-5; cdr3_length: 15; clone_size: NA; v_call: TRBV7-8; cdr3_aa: CASTKARQGQETQYF; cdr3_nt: TGTGCCAGCACCAAAGCCCGACAGGGCCAAGAGACCCAGTACTTC
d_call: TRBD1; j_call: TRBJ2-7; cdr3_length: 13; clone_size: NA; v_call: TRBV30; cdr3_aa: CAWSVGQGAEQYF; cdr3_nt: TGTGCCTGGAGTGTTGGACAGGGGGCCGAGCAGTACTTC
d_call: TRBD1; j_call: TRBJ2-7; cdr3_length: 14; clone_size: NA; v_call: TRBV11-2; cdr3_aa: CASSPPGQGDEQYF; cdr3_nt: TGTGCCAGCAGCCCGCCGGGACAGGGTGACGAGCAGTACTTC
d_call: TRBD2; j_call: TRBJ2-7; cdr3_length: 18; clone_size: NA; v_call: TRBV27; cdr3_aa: CASSLSSGGALSSYEQYF; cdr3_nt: TGTGCCAGCAGTTTAAGTAGCGGGGGGGCTCTGAGCTCCTACGAGCAGTACTTC
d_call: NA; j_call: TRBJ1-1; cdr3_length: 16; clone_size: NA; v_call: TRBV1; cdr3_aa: CTSNTDRGAPNTEAFF; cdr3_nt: TGCACCAGCAACACCGACAGGGGGGCCCCGAACACTGAAGCTTTCTTT
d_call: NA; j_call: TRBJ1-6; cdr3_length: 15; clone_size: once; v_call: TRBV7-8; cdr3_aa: CASSPLDGGNSPLHF; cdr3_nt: TGTGCCAGCAGCCCATTAGACGGGGGAAATTCACCCCTCCACTTT
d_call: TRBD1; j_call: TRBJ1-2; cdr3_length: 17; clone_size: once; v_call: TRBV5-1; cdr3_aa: CASIKTNGQGMGYGYTF; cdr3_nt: TGCGCCAGCATTAAGACCAACGGACAGGGGATGGGCTATGGCTACACCTTC
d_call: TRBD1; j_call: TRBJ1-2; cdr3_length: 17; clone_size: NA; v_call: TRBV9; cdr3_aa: CASSVRTTGQPNYGYTF; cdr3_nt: TGTGCCAGCAGCGTCAGGACTACGGGACAGCCAAACTATGGCTACACCTTC
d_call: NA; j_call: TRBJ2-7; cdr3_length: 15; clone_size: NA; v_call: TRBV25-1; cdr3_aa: CASSESQGLPYEQYF; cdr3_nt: TGTGCCAGCAGTGAGTCGCAGGGTCTACCCTACGAGCAGTACTTC
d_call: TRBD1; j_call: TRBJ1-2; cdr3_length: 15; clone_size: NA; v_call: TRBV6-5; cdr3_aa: CASSYVSGTDYGYTF; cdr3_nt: TGTGCCAGCAGTTACGTATCCGGGACAGACTATGGCTACACCTTC
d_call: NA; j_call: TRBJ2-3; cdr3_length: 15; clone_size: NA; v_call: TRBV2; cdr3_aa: CASRTVGGSTDTQYF; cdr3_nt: TGTGCCAGCCGGACTGTGGGGGGTAGCACAGATACGCAGTATTTT
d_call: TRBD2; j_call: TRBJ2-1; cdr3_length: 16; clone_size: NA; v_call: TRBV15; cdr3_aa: CATRDGLAGTRGEQFF; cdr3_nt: TGTGCCACCAGAGATGGGCTAGCGGGGACGAGAGGGGAGCAGTTCTTC
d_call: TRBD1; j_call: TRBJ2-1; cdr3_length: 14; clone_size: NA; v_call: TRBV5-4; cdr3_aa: CASSLGQGSNEQFF; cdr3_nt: TGTGCCAGCAGCCTAGGACAGGGTTCCAATGAGCAGTTCTTC
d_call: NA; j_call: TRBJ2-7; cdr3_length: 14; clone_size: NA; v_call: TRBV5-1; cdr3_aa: CASSLLGGSYEQYF; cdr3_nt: TGCGCCAGCAGCTTGTTAGGGGGCTCCTACGAGCAGTACTTC
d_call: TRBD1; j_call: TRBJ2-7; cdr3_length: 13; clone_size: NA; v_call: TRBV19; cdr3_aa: CASSPGTAYEQYF; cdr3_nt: TGTGCCAGTAGTCCCGGGACAGCATACGAGCAGTACTTC
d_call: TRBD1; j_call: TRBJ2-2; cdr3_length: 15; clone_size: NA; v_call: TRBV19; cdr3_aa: CASSRGQGIAGELFF; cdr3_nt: TGTGCCAGTAGTCGGGGACAGGGCATCGCCGGGGAGCTGTTTTTT
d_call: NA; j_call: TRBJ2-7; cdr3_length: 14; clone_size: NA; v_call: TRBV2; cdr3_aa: CASSPLTEPYEQYF; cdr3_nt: TGTGCCAGCAGTCCCTTGACGGAGCCCTACGAGCAGTACTTC
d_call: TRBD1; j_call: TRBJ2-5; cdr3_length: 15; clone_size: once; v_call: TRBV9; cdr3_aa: CASSRQGLPEETQYF; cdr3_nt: TGTGCCAGCAGTCGACAGGGGCTTCCTGAAGAGACCCAGTACTTC
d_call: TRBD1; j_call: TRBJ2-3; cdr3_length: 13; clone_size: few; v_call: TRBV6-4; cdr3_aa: CASSDSDRDTQYF; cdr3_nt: TGTGCCAGCAGTGACTCGGACAGGGATACGCAGTATTTT
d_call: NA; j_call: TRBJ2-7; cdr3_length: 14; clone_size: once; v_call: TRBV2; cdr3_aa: CASSGPDTSYEQYF; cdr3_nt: TGTGCCAGCAGTGGCCCCGACACCTCCTACGAGCAGTACTTC
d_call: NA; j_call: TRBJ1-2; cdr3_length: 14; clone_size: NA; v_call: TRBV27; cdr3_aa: CASSLLGAGYGYTF; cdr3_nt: TGTGCCAGCAGTTTGTTGGGGGCAGGATATGGCTACACCTTC
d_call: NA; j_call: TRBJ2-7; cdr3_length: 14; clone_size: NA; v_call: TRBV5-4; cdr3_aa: CASSFGGPTHEQYF; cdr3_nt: TGTGCCAGCAGCTTCGGGGGGCCTACCCACGAGCAGTACTTC